The next 15 T cell receptor beta chains were all read from a single sample in a study of cytomegalovirus exposure and HLA in healthy donors. Data came from immunoSEQ multiplex PCR; TCRdb stores just in-frame clones and leaves some out. The sample lists under 200,000 clones, about 86% occurring once. Sequencing input: PBMCs. Receptor source: a woman between 25 and 40 years old in good health and CMV-seronegative.

CDR3 DNA: TGTGCCATCAGCGCCGAGACAGAGAACACTGAAGCTTTCTTT. This gives the protein CAISAETENTEAFF. V gene TRBV10-3 combines with J gene TRBJ1-1, with D possibly matching TRBD1 (5 bases). Per germline, CDR1 ENHRY and CDR2 SYGVKD. V shed 6 bases and J shed 1 base, with 12 bases lying between them. This CDR3 region has 14 residues.

In DNA form, the CDR3 reads TGCGCCAGCAGCCACTCCGGGACCGAGAAGCAGTACTTC. Protein: CASSHSGTEKQYF. This sequence joins TRBV4-3 and TRBJ2-7; D tentatively fits TRBD1 or TRBD2 (5 bases each). Trimming stripped 3 bases from V and 8 bases from J, with 14 bases between. The CDR3 runs 13 residues. Looked up from germline, CDR1 is LGHNA and CDR2 is YSLEER.

The chain has TRBV28 and TRBJ2-7; 10 positions agree with TRBD1. There are 14 residues in the CDR3. CDR1 is MDHEN and CDR2 is SYDVKM in the germline V gene. V was pared by 5 bases and J by 2 bases, with 3 bases of the junction left unmatched. The CDR3 sequence: CASSRQGATYEQYF. The CDR3 bases are TGTGCCAGCAGTAGACAGGGGGCGACCTACGAGCAGTACTTC.

This CDR3 reads CASSPQGTNTEAFF. The CDR3 DNA sequence: TGTGCCAGCAGCCCACAGGGGACGAACACTGAAGCTTTCTTT. The chain recombines TRBV7-3 with TRBJ1-1, with TRBD1 identical over 7 bases. This CDR3 contains 14 residues. The germline V gene encodes CDR1 SGHTA and CDR2 FQGTGA. The V and J ends lost 5 bases and 1 base, in that order; junction bases with no gene match: 4.

The genes are TRBV19 and TRBJ1-1; tentative D call: TRBD1 (6 bases). The V gene lost 4 bases and the J gene lost 1 base, with 7 bases spanning the gap. CDR3 size: 13 residues. Germline V gene lookup returns CDR1 LNHDA and CDR2 SQIVND (reference sequence). The CDR3 region is CASSTTGNTEAFF. CDR3 nucleotide sequence: TGTGCCAGTAGTACGACAGGGAACACTGAAGCTTTCTTT.

This clone was counted at least ten times. The chain has TRBV4-3 and TRBJ2-7; D might be TRBD2 (5 bases). The germline gives CDR1 LGHNA, CDR2 YSLEER. CDR3 length: 15 amino acids. Trimming left V 8 bases short and J 3 bases short, with 20 bases between. CDR3 coding DNA: TGCGCCAGCGCCCCAGCTGGTGACGACTACTACGAGCAGTACTTC. Residues: CASAPAGDDYYEQYF.

V and J are TRBV29-1 and TRBJ2-2; weak D call: TRBD1 (6 bases). Germline V CDR1 and CDR2: SQVTM, ANQGSEA. The V end lost 7 bases, the J end lost 5 bases, and 11 bases lay between the germline ends. The CDR3 runs 12 residues. The CDR3 DNA reads TGCAGCGCGTGGACAGAGACCGGGGAGCTGTTTTTT. Translating gives CSAWTETGELFF.

This chain connects TRBV4-1 to TRBJ2-7; D perhaps matches TRBD1 (5 bases). V lost 0 bases and J 0 bases, leaving 9 bases between the germline ends. In germline, CDR1 is MGHRA, CDR2 YSYEKL. CDR3 length equals 15 residues. CDR3 nucleotides: TGCGCCAGCAGCCAAGAAGAAGGGGCCTCCTACGAGCAGTACTTC. Encoded protein: CASSQEEGASYEQYF.

The chain joins TRBV9 to TRBJ2-5; D may match TRBD1 or TRBD2 (7 bases each). This CDR3 comprises 16 residues. The V gene lost 3 bases and the J gene lost 1 base, with 16 bases spanning the gap. Germline V lookup: CDR1 SGDLS, CDR2 YYNGEE. In DNA, the CDR3 is TGTGCCAGCAGCGCCGGGGTCAGGGGGGGCCAAGAGACCCAGTACTTC. Its translation is CASSAGVRGGQETQYF.

V and J are TRBV5-1 and TRBJ2-7, with unresolved D. This CDR3 contains 12 residues. V shed 2 bases and J shed 4 bases, with 7 bases lying between them. Germline CDR1 reads SGHRS; CDR2 reads YFSETQ. CDR3 nucleotide sequence: TGCGCCAGCAGCTTCGAAGGGTACGAGCAGTACTTC. It specifies CASSFEGYEQYF.

This chain links TRBV7-2 with TRBJ2-7, with TRBD2 matching over 7 bases. The V and J ends lost 1 base and 5 bases, in that order; junction bases with no gene match: 8. CDR3 length equals 15 residues. CDR1 is SGHTA, CDR2 FQGNSA, per germline. CDR3 nucleotides: TGTGCCAGCAGCTTAGAGGCGACTAGCCTCCACGAGCAGTACTTC. Amino acid sequence: CASSLEATSLHEQYF. The full variable domain, its missing parts supplied by reference TRBV7-2 and TRBJ2-7, is GAGVSQSPSNKVTEKGKDVELRCDPISGHTALYWYRQSLGQGLEFLIYFQGNSAPDKSGLPSDRFSAERTGGSVSTLTIQRTQQEDSAVYLCASSLEATSLHEQYFGPGTRLTVT.

The V call is TRBV9, the J call TRBJ2-1; D not certain. V was trimmed by 4 bases and J by 2 bases, leaving 13 bases between them. The CDR3 is made up of 15 amino acids. Germline CDR1 reads SGDLS; CDR2 reads YYNGEE. The CDR3 DNA sequence: TGTGCCAGCAGCCCCGGTGGGCATCCCTACAATGAGCAGTTCTTC. It is translated as CASSPGGHPYNEQFF. Full variable domain (rest looked up from reference TRBV9 and TRBJ2-1): DSGVTQTPKHLITATGQRVTLRCSPRSGDLSVYWYQQSLDQGLQFLIQYYNGEERAKGNILERFSAQQFPDLHSELNLSSLELGDSALYFCASSPGGHPYNEQFFGPGTRLTVL.

The gene calls are TRBV6-1 and TRBJ1-5; 10 nucleotides align to TRBD1. With V trimmed by 1 base and J by 9 bases, 6 bases remained unmatched. The CDR3 sequence is 15 residues long. Germline V lookup: CDR1 MNHNS, CDR2 SASEGT. CDR3: CASSEGGDRGSPQHF. The CDR3 DNA sequence: TGTGCCAGCAGTGAAGGGGGGGACAGGGGTTCGCCCCAGCATTTT.

The V and J genes are TRBV7-2 and TRBJ2-7; D is tentatively TRBD1 or TRBD2 (5 bases each). Trimming removed 3 bases from V and 0 bases from J, with 12 bases in between. This CDR3 contains 15 residues. Germline V gene data show CDR1 as SGHTA and CDR2 as FQGNSA. The CDR3 DNA sequence: TGTGCCAGCAGCTTGAGGGACGCCGGCTCCTACGAGCAGTACTTC. This encodes CASSLRDAGSYEQYF.

The CDR3 loop is CASSLGGPGEQFF. DNA of the CDR3: TGTGCCAGCAGCCTAGGGGGACCAGGGGAGCAGTTCTTC. The rearrangement joins TRBV7-3 to TRBJ2-1; tentatively, D is TRBD1 (6 bases). The CDR3 totals 13 residues. The germline gives CDR1 SGHTA, CDR2 FQGTGA. V shed 5 bases and J shed 10 bases, with 15 bases lying between them.